The 3 T cell receptor beta chains in this list originate from one sample, sequenced in a study of blood T cell repertoires in COVID-19. Sequencing used immunoSEQ multiplex PCR; TCRdb keeps in-frame clones, though not all of them. The sample holds around 88,000 clones, approximately 91% seen once. The sequenced sample consisted of peripheral blood. The origin of the receptors is a man aged 60 to 75 with acute or convalescent COVID-19.

This chain uses TRBV9 with TRBJ2-2, with 7 bases aligning to TRBD1. Trimming took 5 bases from V and 4 from J; bases not matched to a gene: 11. Germline V gene data show CDR1 as SGDLS and CDR2 as YYNGEE. CDR3 length equals 16 residues. The CDR3 spells CASRKGGSLSTGELFF. The CDR3 DNA sequence: TGTGCCAGCAGGAAAGGGGGCTCGTTGTCCACCGGGGAGCTGTTTTTT.

V is TRBV5-4 and J is TRBJ2-2, with 10 positions matching TRBD2. This CDR3 contains 17 residues. Germline V CDR1 and CDR2: SGHNT, YYREEE (reference sequence). J was trimmed by 5 bases and V by 0 bases; bases with no gene match: 7. This CDR3 reads CASSLASGRGGTGELFF. The CDR3 nucleotides read TGTGCCAGCAGCTTGGCTAGCGGGAGAGGGGGGACCGGGGAGCTGTTTTTT.

On this clone itself: This specimen includes other DNA sequences encoding the same CDR3. This rearrangement joins TRBV9 to TRBJ1-4; 7 bases map to TRBD1. The CDR3 totals 14 residues. V dropped 0 bases and J dropped 8; count of bases not matched to a gene: 4. Germline CDR1 SGDLS, CDR2 YYNGEE. CDR3 region: CASSVGQGGEKLFF. CDR3 sequence (DNA): TGTGCCAGCAGCGTAGGACAGGGTGGGGAAAAACTGTTTTTT.